Listed here are 32 T cell receptor beta chains from one sample, sequenced in a study of shared clonotypes between healthy human individuals. Only in-frame clones appear in the TCRdb table, and some are missing; sequencing was by immunoSEQ multiplex PCR. The sample yields 2 million to 2.5 million clones, roughly 95% seen once. Material for sequencing was naive CD4+ T cells sorted from blood. Subset in this sample: CD45RA+ positively selected. The origin of the receptors is a man younger than 30 in good health.

The rearrangement links TRBV28 to TRBJ1-6, with 8 positions matching TRBD1. Germline V gene data show CDR1 as MDHEN and CDR2 as SYDVKM. The CDR3 is 16 amino acids. The V and J ends lost 6 bases and 3 bases, in that order; junction bases with no gene match: 7. The CDR3 spells CASRPGQGIYNSPLHF. The CDR3 DNA sequence: TGTGCCAGCAGGCCAGGACAGGGAATCTATAATTCACCCCTCCACTTT.

As concerns this clone: This sample also contains other DNA sequences that code for the same CDR3. This chain links TRBV7-9 with TRBJ2-3, with D unclear. The CDR3 consists of 13 residues. Germline lookup yields CDR1 SEHNR and CDR2 FQNEAQ (reference sequence). Deletions cut 5 bases from V and 3 bases from J, with 9 bases between. The CDR3 coding sequence is TGTGCCAGCAGCCCTCTTAGTACAGATACGCAGTATTTT. This gives the protein CASSPLSTDTQYF.

The CDR3: CASSLGGSASIEAFF. The DNA of the CDR3 is TGCGCCAGCAGCTTGGGGGGATCTGCCTCTATTGAAGCTTTCTTT. The chain combines TRBV5-1 with TRBJ1-1; D ambiguous. The V gene lost 0 bases and the J gene lost 7 bases, with 16 bases spanning the gap. Germline CDR1 reads SGHRS; CDR2 reads YFSETQ. This CDR3 is 15 amino acids long.

This chain connects TRBV11-2 to TRBJ1-1; D unresolved. The germline V and J ends were trimmed by 5 bases and 0 bases, with 19 bases remaining between them. The V gene's germline CDR1 is SGHAT and CDR2 FQNNGV. The CDR3 runs to 17 residues. CDR3 sequence reads: CASSRNGFLGMNTEAFF. The CDR3 bases are TGTGCCAGCAGCCGGAATGGGTTTTTAGGGATGAACACTGAAGCTTTCTTT.

This clone was observed a single time. This chain connects TRBV10-3 to TRBJ2-4, with 9 bases fitting TRBD1. Germline-derived CDR1 and CDR2 are ENHRY and SYGVKD. The length of the CDR3 is 20 residues. J lost 0 bases, V lost 2 bases, and 14 bases had no gene match. DNA for the CDR3: TGTGCCATCAGTGAGACGATGGGACAGGGATGGGGTCTAGCCAAAAACATTCAGTACTTC. Its translation is CAISETMGQGWGLAKNIQYF.

This clone has only one observation. V gene TRBV11-2 combines with J gene TRBJ1-1; possibly TRBD1 for D (6 bases). Germline CDR1 and CDR2: SGHAT and FQNNGV. The CDR3 is 16 residues long. V was trimmed by 1 base and J by 3 bases, leaving 15 bases between them. This CDR3 is CASSLGRGGADTEAFF. The CDR3 DNA reads as TGTGCCAGCAGCTTAGGGCGGGGGGGCGCCGACACTGAAGCTTTCTTT.

The chain couples TRBV7-2 to TRBJ1-5; 8 bases are shared with TRBD1. This CDR3 comprises 17 residues. Germline trimming cut 0 bases from V and 5 bases from J; bases unmatched to any gene: 9. The V gene's germline CDR1 is SGHTA and CDR2 FQGNSA. CDR3: CASSLAGGRGLHQPQHF. The CDR3, as DNA: TGTGCCAGCAGCTTAGCGGGGGGCAGGGGGCTACATCAGCCCCAGCATTTT.

The V gene is TRBV19, the J gene TRBJ2-7, with D perhaps matching TRBD2 (5 bases). Germline V CDR1 and CDR2: LNHDA, SQIVND (reference sequence). V gave up 3 bases and J gave up 2 bases, with 11 bases separating them. The CDR3 sequence is 14 residues long. CDR3 amino acids: CASSIRGWPYEQYF. DNA for the CDR3: TGTGCCAGTAGTATCAGAGGGTGGCCCTACGAGCAGTACTTC.

The chain carries TRBV7-9 and TRBJ2-5; the match to TRBD1 covers 8 bases. This CDR3 has 14 amino acids. CDR1 and CDR2 from the germline V gene are SEHNR and FQNEAQ (reference sequence). The V gene end was trimmed by 5 bases and the J gene end by 4 bases; junction bases not matched to a gene: 6. As DNA, the CDR3 is TGTGCCAGCAGCGTCGACAGGGGTATAGAGACCCAGTACTTC. This sequence encodes CASSVDRGIETQYF.

This rearrangement joins TRBV30 to TRBJ2-7, with D possibly matching TRBD2 (5 bases). This CDR3 is 15 amino acids long. V shed 4 bases and J shed 0 bases, with 16 bases lying between them. The germline V gene has CDR1 GTSNPN and CDR2 SVGIG (reference sequence). The CDR3 coding sequence is TGTGCCTGGAAGCGTTGGGAGCCGGACTCCTACGAGCAGTACTTC. It encodes CAWKRWEPDSYEQYF.

This clone was found once. Different DNA sequences within this sample yield the same CDR3. The chain recombines TRBV9 with TRBJ2-7, with a possible D match to TRBD2 (6 bases). Germline loops: CDR1 SGDLS, CDR2 YYNGEE. Deletions cut 7 bases from V and 4 bases from J, with 15 bases between. This CDR3 comprises 13 residues. The CDR3 here is CASSRDSGYEQYF. The DNA of the CDR3 is TGTGCCAGCTCCCGGGATAGCGGATACGAGCAGTACTTC.

V is TRBV13 and J is TRBJ2-7; 12 nucleotides agree with TRBD2. V dropped 5 bases and J dropped 12; count of bases not matched to a gene: 11. The CDR3 has 14 residues. CDR1 PRHDT and CDR2 FYEKMQ come from the germline V gene (reference sequence). CDR3 loop: CASSVTSGGSGSYF. CDR3 bases: TGTGCCAGCAGCGTCACTAGCGGGGGGTCCGGGTCGTACTTC.

As concerns this clone: A junction end diverges from the germline sequence, so it may reflect a read error. The chain couples TRBV5-1 to TRBJ2-1; 8 nucleotides agree with TRBD2. Germline V gene lookup returns CDR1 SGHRS and CDR2 YFSETQ. This CDR3 spans 15 amino acids. This CDR3 reads CASSRSGISYNEQLF. DNA of the CDR3: TGCGCCAGCAGCCGTAGCGGGATCTCCTACAATGAGCAGCTCTTC. The full variable domain, completed using reference TRBV5-1 and TRBJ2-1, is KAGVTQTPRYLIKTRGQQVTLSCSPISGHRSVSWYQQTPGQGLQFLFEYFSETQRNKGNFPGRFSGRQFSNSRSEMNVSTLELGDSALYLCASSRSGISYNEQLFGPGTRLTVL.

About this clone: This same CDR3 is encoded by further DNA sequences in the sample. This sequence joins TRBV5-1 and TRBJ2-7; D gene uncertain. Germline CDR1 and CDR2: SGHRS and YFSETQ. V gave up 0 bases and J gave up 4 bases, with 8 bases separating them. The CDR3 is made up of 13 amino acids. In DNA form, the CDR3 reads TGCGCCAGCAGCTTGGTGGCAGAATACGAGCAGTACTTC. Protein product: CASSLVAEYEQYF.

The chain is built from TRBV2 and TRBJ1-1; D call uncertain. V lost 8 bases to trimming and J lost 4 bases, with 14 bases between them. Germline loops: CDR1 SNHLY, CDR2 FYNNEI. This CDR3 region has 13 residues. The CDR3 DNA reads as TGTGCCAGCCCTCGGTTTGAGGGCACTGAAGCTTTCTTT. Its protein product is CASPRFEGTEAFF.

This clone was seen only once. This rearrangement joins TRBV4-1 to TRBJ2-1, with TRBD2 identical over 7 bases. This CDR3 spans 17 amino acids. From germline, CDR1 is MGHRA and CDR2 YSYEKL. V lost 0 bases, J lost 4 bases, and 9 bases stayed unmatched. The CDR3 here is CASSQDWASGDYNEQFF. Written as DNA, the CDR3 is TGCGCCAGCAGCCAAGATTGGGCTAGCGGAGATTACAATGAGCAGTTCTTC.

The chain recombines TRBV6-1 with TRBJ1-2, with D perhaps matching TRBD1 (5 bases). Trimming removed 2 bases at V and 5 bases at J, with 9 bases between. Germline loops: CDR1 MNHNS, CDR2 SASEGT. The CDR3 contains 13 residues. CDR3 amino acids: CASSEKGVYGYTF. CDR3 DNA: TGTGCCAGCAGTGAAAAAGGGGTTTATGGCTACACCTTC.

The J gene is TRBJ2-1, the V gene TRBV7-3; D possibly corresponds to TRBD2 (6 bases). V was clipped by 2 bases and J by 7 bases, with 12 bases between them. Germline lookup yields CDR1 SGHTA and CDR2 FQGTGA. This CDR3 contains 14 residues. CDR3 protein: CASSLGLPSNEQFF. The CDR3 nucleotides are TGTGCCAGCAGCTTAGGACTACCCTCGAATGAGCAGTTCTTC.

V gene TRBV2 combines with J gene TRBJ1-1; 7 positions match TRBD1. V shed 4 bases and J 5 bases; nucleotides not matched to a gene: 4. The CDR3 spans 13 residues. Germline assignment: CDR1 SNHLY and CDR2 FYNNEI. In DNA form, the CDR3 reads TGTGCCAGCAGTGTACAGGGGTGGACTGAAGCTTTCTTT. Protein sequence: CASSVQGWTEAFF.

Worth noting for this clone: One end of the junction is discordant with germline, which a read error may explain. The same CDR3 arises from other DNA sequences in this sample as well. This chain connects TRBV29-1 to TRBJ1-2, with a tentative D call TRBD1 (6 bases). This CDR3 spans 12 amino acids. Looked up from germline, CDR1 is SQVTM and CDR2 is ANQGSEA. In DNA form, the CDR3 reads TGCAGTGTTGAAATCGGGGGCCTCTCCTACACCTTC. Translation: CSVEIGGLSYTF.

The rearrangement uses TRBV27 and TRBJ1-5; perhaps TRBD1 as D (6 bases). V shed 6 bases and J shed 2 bases, with 14 bases lying between them. The CDR3 extends over 15 amino acids. Germline lookup yields CDR1 MNHEY and CDR2 SMNVEV (reference sequence). CDR3 amino acids: CASSHYRDGNQPQHF. The CDR3, as DNA: TGTGCCAGCAGCCACTACAGGGACGGCAATCAGCCCCAGCATTTT.

The chain joins TRBV5-1 to TRBJ2-7; D tentatively fits TRBD1 or TRBD2 (6 bases each). Trimming stripped 7 bases from V and 0 bases from J, with 17 bases between. The germline V gene has CDR1 SGHRS and CDR2 YFSETQ. The CDR3 contains 15 residues. The CDR3: CASHPGAPNSYEQYF. CDR3 bases: TGCGCCAGCCACCCGGGGGCGCCGAACTCCTACGAGCAGTACTTC.

The chain joins TRBV7-2 to TRBJ1-2, with TRBD1 matching over 10 bases. Germline V gives CDR1 SGHTA, CDR2 FQGNSA. J gave up 12 bases and V 5 bases, and 12 bases lay outside the gene matches. The CDR3 spans 14 residues. The CDR3 DNA sequence: TGTGCCAGCAGCAGAGGGGACAGGGGACAGGGCGACACCTTC. This sequence encodes CASSRGDRGQGDTF.

The V and J genes are TRBV4-2 and TRBJ1-4, with D uncertain. Trimming removed 1 base from V and 5 bases from J, with 5 bases in between. Germline loops: CDR1 LGHNA, CDR2 YNFKEQ. This CDR3 has 13 residues. The CDR3 here is CASSQGLNEKLFF. CDR3 nucleotide sequence: TGTGCCAGCAGCCAAGGCCTGAATGAAAAACTGTTTTTT.

The CDR3 sequence: CASSFQDSYDYEQYF. DNA for the CDR3: TGTGCCAGCAGCTTCCAGGACAGCTACGACTACGAGCAGTACTTC. This rearrangement joins TRBV7-8 to TRBJ2-7; TRBD1 might be the D (6 bases). The CDR3 runs to 15 residues. CDR1 is SGHVS, CDR2 FQNEAQ, per germline. The V and J ends lost 3 bases and 3 bases respectively, with 15 bases between them.

V gene TRBV5-1 combines with J gene TRBJ2-5; tentative D call: TRBD1 (6 bases). With 4 bases removed from V and 3 bases from J, the gap between germline ends came to 16 bases. The CDR3 length is 15 residues. The germline gives CDR1 SGHRS, CDR2 YFSETQ. CDR3 residues: CASSPRGAPKETQYF. CDR3 coding DNA: TGCGCCAGCAGCCCCAGGGGAGCCCCAAAAGAGACCCAGTACTTC.

The chain uses TRBV9 and TRBJ1-5; the D is unclear. The CDR3 totals 13 residues. Germline values: CDR1 SGDLS, CDR2 YYNGEE. With 4 bases removed from V and 4 bases from J, the gap between germline ends came to 9 bases. CDR3 sequence reads: CASSFSGNQPQHF. DNA of the CDR3: TGTGCCAGCAGCTTCAGTGGGAATCAGCCCCAGCATTTT.

CDR3 in amino acids: CASSTQPGSYEQYF. In DNA form, the CDR3 reads TGTGCCAGCAGTACCCAGCCAGGCTCCTACGAGCAGTACTTC. The chain couples TRBV6-6 to TRBJ2-7; D gene uncertain. The CDR3 covers 14 residues. The V end lost 5 bases, the J end lost 0 bases, and 11 bases lay between the germline ends. The V gene's germline CDR1 is MNHNY and CDR2 SVGAGI (reference sequence).

V usage is TRBV10-1 and J usage is TRBJ2-5; TRBD2 aligns across 7 bases. With V trimmed by 6 bases and J by 3 bases, 10 bases remained unmatched. Looked up from germline, CDR1 is WNHNN and CDR2 is SYGVQD (reference sequence). The CDR3 is 15 residues long. In DNA, the CDR3 is TGCGCCAGCAGCCCTAGAAGCGGGGAGAAAGAGACCCAGTACTTC. Protein sequence: CASSPRSGEKETQYF.

The V call is TRBV9, the J call TRBJ1-4; no definite D call. Germline V gene sequence: CDR1 SGDLS, CDR2 YYNGEE. The CDR3 runs to 15 residues. Trimming removed 2 bases at V and 6 bases at J, with 14 bases between. In DNA form, the CDR3 reads TGTGCCAGCAGCGTCTCGGGGAGTTCCTATGAAAAACTGTTTTTT. Residues: CASSVSGSSYEKLFF.

This rearrangement joins TRBV5-1 to TRBJ2-5; TRBD1 matches at 8 bases. The CDR3 loop spans 14 amino acids. Per germline, CDR1 SGHRS and CDR2 YFSETQ. The V segment lost 4 bases and the J segment 1 base; nucleotides outside the gene matches: 3. CDR3 in amino acids: CASSKGQGQETQYF. The DNA for the CDR3 is TGCGCCAGCAGCAAAGGACAGGGCCAAGAGACCCAGTACTTC.

V is TRBV11-2 and J is TRBJ2-3, with D uncertain. The CDR3 is made up of 13 amino acids. Trimming removed 3 bases from V and 3 bases from J, with 7 bases in between. CDR1 and CDR2 from the germline V gene are SGHAT and FQNNGV. The CDR3 nucleotides are TGTGCCAGCAGCTTTATAGCAACAGATACGCAGTATTTT. It encodes CASSFIATDTQYF.